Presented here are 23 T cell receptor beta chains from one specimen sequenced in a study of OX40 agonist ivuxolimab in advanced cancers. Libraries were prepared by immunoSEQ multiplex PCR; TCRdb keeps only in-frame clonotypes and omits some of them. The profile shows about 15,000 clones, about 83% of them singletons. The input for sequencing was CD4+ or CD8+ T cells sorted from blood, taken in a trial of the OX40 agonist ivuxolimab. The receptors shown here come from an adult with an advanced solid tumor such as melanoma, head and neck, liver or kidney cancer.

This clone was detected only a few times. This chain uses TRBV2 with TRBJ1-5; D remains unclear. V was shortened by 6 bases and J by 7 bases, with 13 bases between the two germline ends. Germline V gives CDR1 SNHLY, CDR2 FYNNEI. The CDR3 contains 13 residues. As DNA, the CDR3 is TGTGCCAGCAGATCTGACCTTGGGCAGCCCCAGCATTTT. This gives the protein CASRSDLGQPQHF.

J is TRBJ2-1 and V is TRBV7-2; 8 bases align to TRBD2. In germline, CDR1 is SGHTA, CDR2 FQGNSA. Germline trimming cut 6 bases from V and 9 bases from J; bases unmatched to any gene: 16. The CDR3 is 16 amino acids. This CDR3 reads CASRHGSGGRYGEQFF. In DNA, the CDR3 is TGTGCCAGCAGGCACGGCAGCGGGGGCCGCTACGGTGAGCAGTTCTTC.

The CDR3 loop reads CASSLRGSVREKLFF. The CDR3 region has the DNA TGTGCCAGCAGTTTACGGGGGTCTGTTCGTGAAAAACTGTTTTTT. The chain joins TRBV6-5 to TRBJ1-4; D possibly corresponds to TRBD1 (5 bases). The CDR3 contains 15 residues. Trimming took off 4 bases at V and 7 bases at J, with 16 bases between the two ends. Germline CDR1 and CDR2: MNHEY and SVGAGI.

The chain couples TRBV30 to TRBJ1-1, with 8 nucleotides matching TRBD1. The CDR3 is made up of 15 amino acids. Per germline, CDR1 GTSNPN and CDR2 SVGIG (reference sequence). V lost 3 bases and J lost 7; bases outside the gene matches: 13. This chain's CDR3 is CAWRDTDRARYEAFF. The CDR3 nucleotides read TGTGCCTGGAGGGATACGGACAGGGCGAGATATGAAGCTTTCTTT.

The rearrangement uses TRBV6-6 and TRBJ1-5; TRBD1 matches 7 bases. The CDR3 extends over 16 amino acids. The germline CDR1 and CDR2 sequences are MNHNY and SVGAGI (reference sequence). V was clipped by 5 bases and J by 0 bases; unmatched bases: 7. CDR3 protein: CASSVGTARSNQPQHF. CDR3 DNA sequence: TGTGCCAGCAGTGTCGGGACAGCTCGTAGCAATCAGCCCCAGCATTTT.

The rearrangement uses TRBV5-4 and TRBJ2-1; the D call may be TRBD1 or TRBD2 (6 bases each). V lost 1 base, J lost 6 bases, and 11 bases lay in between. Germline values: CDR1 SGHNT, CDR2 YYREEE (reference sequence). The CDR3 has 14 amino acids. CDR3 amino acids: CASSLPGGGNEQFF. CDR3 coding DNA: TGTGCCAGCAGCTTGCCCGGGGGCGGCAATGAGCAGTTCTTC.

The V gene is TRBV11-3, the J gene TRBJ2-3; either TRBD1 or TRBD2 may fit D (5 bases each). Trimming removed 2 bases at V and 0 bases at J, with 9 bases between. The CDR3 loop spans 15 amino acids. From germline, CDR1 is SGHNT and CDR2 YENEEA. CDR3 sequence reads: CASSLTGASTDTQYF. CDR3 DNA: TGTGCCAGCAGCTTAACCGGGGCTAGCACAGATACGCAGTATTTT.

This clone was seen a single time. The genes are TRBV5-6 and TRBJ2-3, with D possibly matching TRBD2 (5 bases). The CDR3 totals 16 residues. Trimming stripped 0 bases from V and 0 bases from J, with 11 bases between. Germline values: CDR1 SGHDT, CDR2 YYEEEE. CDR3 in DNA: TGTGCCAGCAGCTTGGTTGGGCGGGCTAGCACAGATACGCAGTATTTT. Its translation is CASSLVGRASTDTQYF. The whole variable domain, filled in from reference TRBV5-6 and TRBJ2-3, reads DAGVTQSPTHLIKTRGQQVTLRCSPKSGHDTVSWYQQALGQGPQFIFQYYEEEERQRGNFPDRFSGHQFPNYSSELNVNALLLGDSALYLCASSLVGRASTDTQYFGPGTRLTVL.

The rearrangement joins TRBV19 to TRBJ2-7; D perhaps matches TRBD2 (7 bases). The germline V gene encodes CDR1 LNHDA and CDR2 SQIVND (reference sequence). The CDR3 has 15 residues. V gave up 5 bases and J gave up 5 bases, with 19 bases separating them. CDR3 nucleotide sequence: TGTGCCAGTAGTGTGGGAGGGGGGCCTTTTGACGAGCAGTACTTC. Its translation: CASSVGGGPFDEQYF. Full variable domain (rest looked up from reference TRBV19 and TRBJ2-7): DGGITQSPKYLFRKEGQNVTLSCEQNLNHDAMYWYRQDPGQGLRLIYYSQIVNDFQKGDIAEGYSVSREKKESFPLTVTSAQKNPTAFYLCASSVGGGPFDEQYFGPGTRLTVT.

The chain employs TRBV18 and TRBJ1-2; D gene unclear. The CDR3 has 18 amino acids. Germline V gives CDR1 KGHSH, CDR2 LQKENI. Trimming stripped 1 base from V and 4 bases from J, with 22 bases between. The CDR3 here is CASSPLRRTDPILYGYTF. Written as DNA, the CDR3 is TGTGCCAGCTCACCACTTAGACGGACTGACCCTATCCTCTATGGCTACACCTTC.

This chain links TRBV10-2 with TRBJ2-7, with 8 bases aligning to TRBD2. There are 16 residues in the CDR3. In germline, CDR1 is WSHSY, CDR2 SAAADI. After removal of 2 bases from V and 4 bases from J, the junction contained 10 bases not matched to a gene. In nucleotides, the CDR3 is TGCGCCAGCAGTGAGCCCCCGAGCGGGGGAGTATACGAGCAGTACTTC. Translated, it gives CASSEPPSGGVYEQYF.

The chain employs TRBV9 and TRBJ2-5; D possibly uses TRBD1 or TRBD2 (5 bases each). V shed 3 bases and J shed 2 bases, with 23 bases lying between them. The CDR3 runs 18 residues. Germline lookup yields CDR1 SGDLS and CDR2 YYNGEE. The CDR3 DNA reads TGTGCCAGCAGCGCCGGGGTCGGAACAGGACGACCTCAAGAGACCCAGTACTTC. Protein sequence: CASSAGVGTGRPQETQYF. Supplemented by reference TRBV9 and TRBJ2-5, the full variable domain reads DSGVTQTPKHLITATGQRVTLRCSPRSGDLSVYWYQQSLDQGLQFLIQYYNGEERAKGNILERFSAQQFPDLHSELNLSSLELGDSALYFCASSAGVGTGRPQETQYFGPGTRLLVL.

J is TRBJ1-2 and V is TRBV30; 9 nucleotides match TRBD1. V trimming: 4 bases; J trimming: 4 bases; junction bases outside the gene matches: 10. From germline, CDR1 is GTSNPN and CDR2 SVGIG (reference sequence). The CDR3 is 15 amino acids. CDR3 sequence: CAWTYRDRDSYGYTF. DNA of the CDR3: TGTGCCTGGACATACCGGGACAGGGATTCCTATGGCTACACCTTC.

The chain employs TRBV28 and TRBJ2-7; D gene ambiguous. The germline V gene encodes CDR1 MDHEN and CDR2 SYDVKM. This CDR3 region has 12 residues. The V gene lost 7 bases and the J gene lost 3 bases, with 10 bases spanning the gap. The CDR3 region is CASKDLDYEQYF. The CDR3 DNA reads TGTGCCAGCAAAGATTTGGACTACGAGCAGTACTTC.

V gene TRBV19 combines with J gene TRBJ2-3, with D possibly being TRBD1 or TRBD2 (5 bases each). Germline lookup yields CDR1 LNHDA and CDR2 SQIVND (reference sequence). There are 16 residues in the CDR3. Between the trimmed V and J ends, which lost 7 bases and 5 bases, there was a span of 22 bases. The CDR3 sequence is CASKGGGRGRGDTQYF. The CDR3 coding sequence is TGTGCCAGTAAAGGAGGCGGTAGGGGTCGAGGAGATACGCAGTATTTT.

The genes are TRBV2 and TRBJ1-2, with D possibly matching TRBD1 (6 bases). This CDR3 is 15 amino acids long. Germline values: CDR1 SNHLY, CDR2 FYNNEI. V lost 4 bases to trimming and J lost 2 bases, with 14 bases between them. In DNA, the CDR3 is TGTGCCAGCAGTGGCCCCAAGGGGGGCAACTATGGCTACACCTTC. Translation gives CASSGPKGGNYGYTF.

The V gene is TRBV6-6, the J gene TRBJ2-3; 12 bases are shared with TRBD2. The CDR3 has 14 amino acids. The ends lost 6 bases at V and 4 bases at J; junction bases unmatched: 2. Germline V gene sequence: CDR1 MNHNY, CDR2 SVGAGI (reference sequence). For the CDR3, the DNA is TGTGCCAGCAGGACTAGCGGGGGTTCAGATACGCAGTATTTT. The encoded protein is CASRTSGGSDTQYF.

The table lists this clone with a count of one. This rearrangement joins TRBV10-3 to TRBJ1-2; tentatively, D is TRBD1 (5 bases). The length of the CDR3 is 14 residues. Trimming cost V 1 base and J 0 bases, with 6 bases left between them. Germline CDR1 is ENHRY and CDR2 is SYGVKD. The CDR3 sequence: CAISELGANYGYTF. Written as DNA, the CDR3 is TGTGCCATCAGTGAGTTAGGGGCTAACTATGGCTACACCTTC.

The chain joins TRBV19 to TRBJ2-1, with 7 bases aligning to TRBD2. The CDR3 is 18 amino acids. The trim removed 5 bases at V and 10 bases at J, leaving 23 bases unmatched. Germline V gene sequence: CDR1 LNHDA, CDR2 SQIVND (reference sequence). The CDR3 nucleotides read TGTGCCAGTAGTCTTCGACCCTTTTTAGCGGGTCCCCGAGGGGAGCAGTTCTTC. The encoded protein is CASSLRPFLAGPRGEQFF.

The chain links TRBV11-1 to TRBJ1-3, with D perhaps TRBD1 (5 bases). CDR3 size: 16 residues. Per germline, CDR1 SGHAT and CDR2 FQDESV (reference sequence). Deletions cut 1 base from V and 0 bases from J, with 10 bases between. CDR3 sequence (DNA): TGTGCCAGCAGCTTAGGACAGACGAGCTCTGGAAACACCATATATTTT. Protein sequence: CASSLGQTSSGNTIYF.

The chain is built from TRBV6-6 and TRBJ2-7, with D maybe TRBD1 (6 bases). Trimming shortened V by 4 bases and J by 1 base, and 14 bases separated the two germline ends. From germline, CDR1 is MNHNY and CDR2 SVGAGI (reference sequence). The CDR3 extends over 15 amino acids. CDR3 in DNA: TGTGCCAGCAGTTCGGACAGTCTCTGGTCCTACGAGCAGTACTTC. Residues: CASSSDSLWSYEQYF.

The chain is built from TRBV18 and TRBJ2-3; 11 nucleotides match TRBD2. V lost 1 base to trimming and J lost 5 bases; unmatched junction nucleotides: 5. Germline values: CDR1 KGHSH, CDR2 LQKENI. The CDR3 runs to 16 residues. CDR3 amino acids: CASSPLASGGKDTQYF. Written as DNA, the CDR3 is TGTGCCAGCTCACCACTGGCTAGCGGGGGGAAAGATACGCAGTATTTT.

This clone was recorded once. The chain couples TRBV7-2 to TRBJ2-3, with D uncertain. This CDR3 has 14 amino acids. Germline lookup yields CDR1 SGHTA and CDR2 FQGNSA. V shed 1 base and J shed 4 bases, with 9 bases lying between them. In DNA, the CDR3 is TGTGCCAGCAGCTTAGATGGCCCGCCAGATACGCAGTATTTT. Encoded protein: CASSLDGPPDTQYF.